Below, one T cell receptor beta chain is given with its context. The data belong to a study of blood T cell repertoires in COVID-19. Recruitment covered about 26 US areas and drew participants whose ages spanned roughly 18 to 89 years. Sequencing was performed with immunoSEQ multiplex PCR; in TCRdb, only in-frame clones are kept and a portion is missing. The repertoire holds some 270,000 clones, with 85% to 90% as singletons. Trimming cost V 3 bases and J 4 bases; bases outside gene matches: 5. CDR3 length: 15 amino acids. Looked up from germline, CDR1 is MNHEY and CDR2 is SVGAGI. The clonotype comes from a woman aged 25 to 39 with acute COVID-19. The chain uses TRBV6-5 and TRBJ2-1, with TRBD2 matching over 8 bases. The sequenced sample consisted of PBMCs or T cells enriched from blood (not recorded which). The CDR3 loop reads CASSYESGSYNEQFF. Written as DNA, the CDR3 is TGTGCCAGCAGTTATGAAAGCGGGAGTTACAATGAGCAGTTCTTC.